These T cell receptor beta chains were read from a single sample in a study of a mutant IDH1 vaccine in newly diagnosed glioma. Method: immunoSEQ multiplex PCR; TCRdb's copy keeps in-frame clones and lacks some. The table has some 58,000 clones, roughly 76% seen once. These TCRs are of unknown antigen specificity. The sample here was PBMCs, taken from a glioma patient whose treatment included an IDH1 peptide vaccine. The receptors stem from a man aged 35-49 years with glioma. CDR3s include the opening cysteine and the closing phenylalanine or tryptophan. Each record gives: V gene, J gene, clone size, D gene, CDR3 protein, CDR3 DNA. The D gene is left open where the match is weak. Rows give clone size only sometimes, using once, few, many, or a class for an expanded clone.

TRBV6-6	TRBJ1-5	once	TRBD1	CASRGQGLNQPQHF	TGTGCCAGTCGAGGACAGGGACTCAATCAGCCCCAGCATTTT
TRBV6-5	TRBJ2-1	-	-	CASSSTAYNEQFF	TGTGCCAGCAGTTCCACAGCATACAATGAGCAGTTCTTC
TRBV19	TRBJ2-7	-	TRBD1	CASGQAVSYEQYF	TGTGCCAGCGGACAGGCTGTCTCCTACGAGCAGTACTTC
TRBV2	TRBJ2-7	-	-	CASSARQNQEQYF	TGTGCCAGCAGTGCGCGACAGAATCAGGAGCAGTACTTC
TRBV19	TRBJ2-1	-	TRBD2	CASSTRTSGGSNEQFF	TGTGCCAGTAGTACCCGGACTAGCGGGGGTTCCAATGAGCAGTTCTTC
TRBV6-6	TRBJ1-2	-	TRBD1	CASSYDRANYGYTF	TGTGCCAGCAGTTACGACAGGGCTAACTATGGCTACACCTTC
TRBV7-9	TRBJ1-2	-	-	CASSLLASQLDGYTF	TGTGCCAGCAGCTTATTGGCCAGCCAGTTGGATGGCTACACCTTC
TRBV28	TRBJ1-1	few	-	CASDPGPLNTEAFF	TGTGCCAGTGACCCCGGGCCCTTGAACACTGAAGCTTTCTTT
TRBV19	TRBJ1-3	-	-	CASTQVAAHFTATPGNTIYF	TGTGCCAGTACTCAAGTGGCAGCGCATTTCACTGCAACACCTGGAAACACCATATATTTT
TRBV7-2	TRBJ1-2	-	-	CASSYGGYYGYTF	TGTGCCAGCAGCTACGGCGGATACTATGGCTACACCTTC
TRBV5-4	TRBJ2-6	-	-	CASSTLKGGSGANVLTF	TGTGCCAGCAGCACTCTCAAGGGGGGCTCTGGGGCCAACGTCCTGACTTTC
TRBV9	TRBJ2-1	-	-	CASSVLSGSSYNEQFF	TGTGCCAGCAGCGTCTTATCAGGAAGCTCCTACAATGAGCAGTTCTTC
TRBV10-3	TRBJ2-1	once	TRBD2	CAISPRNLAGINEQFF	TGTGCCATCAGCCCGAGGAATCTAGCGGGGATCAATGAGCAGTTCTTC
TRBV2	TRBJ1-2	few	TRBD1	CASSKGQFYGYTF	TGTGCCAGCAGCAAGGGACAGTTCTATGGCTACACCTTC
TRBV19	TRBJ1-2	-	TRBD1	CASSPPGTGGHYGYTF	TGTGCCAGTAGTCCCCCCGGGACAGGGGGCCACTATGGCTACACCTTC
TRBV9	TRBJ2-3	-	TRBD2	CASSVTSGKLPDTQYF	TGTGCCAGCAGCGTAACTAGCGGGAAACTTCCAGATACGCAGTATTTT
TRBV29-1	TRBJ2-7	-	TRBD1	CSVELESDRSSYEQYF	TGCAGCGTTGAATTGGAGTCGGACAGGAGCTCCTACGAGCAGTACTTC
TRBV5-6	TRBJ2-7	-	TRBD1	CASSQMTGGTYEQYF	TGTGCCAGCAGCCAGATGACAGGGGGCACCTACGAGCAGTACTTC
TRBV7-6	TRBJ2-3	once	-	CASSQKVRESTDTQYF	TGTGCCAGCAGCCAAAAGGTCCGGGAAAGCACAGATACGCAGTATTTT
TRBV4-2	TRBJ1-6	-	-	CASSQGSDRDNSPLHF	TGTGCCAGCAGCCAAGGTTCTGACAGAGATAATTCACCCCTCCACTTT
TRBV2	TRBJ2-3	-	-	CASKVTDTQYF	TGTGCCAGCAAGGTCACAGATACGCAGTATTTT
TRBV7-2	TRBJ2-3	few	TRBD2	CASSLIASGRAVGTDTQYF	TGTGCCAGCAGCTTAATCGCTAGCGGGAGGGCCGTCGGCACAGATACGCAGTATTTT
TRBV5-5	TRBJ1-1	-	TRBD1	CASSLFASGGPEAFF	TGTGCCAGCAGCTTGTTTGCGTCAGGGGGGCCTGAAGCTTTCTTT
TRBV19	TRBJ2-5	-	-	CASSIDRRGTETQYF	TGTGCCAGTAGTATAGATCGACGGGGGACGGAGACCCAGTACTTC
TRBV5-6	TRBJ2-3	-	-	CASNLDLAGTDTQYF	TGTGCCAGCAACTTGGACCTAGCAGGCACAGATACGCAGTATTTT
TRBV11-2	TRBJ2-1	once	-	CASSTTTYNEQFF	TGTGCCAGCAGCACAACGACCTACAATGAGCAGTTCTTC
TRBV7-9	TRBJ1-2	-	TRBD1	CASSAWDRAGYGYTF	TGTGCCAGCAGCGCGTGGGACAGGGCGGGATATGGCTACACCTTC
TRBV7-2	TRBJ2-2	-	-	CASSGGRGTGELFF	TGTGCCAGCTCCGGGGGACGAGGCACCGGGGAGCTGTTTTTT
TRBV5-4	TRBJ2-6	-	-	CASRNSGANVLTF	TGTGCCAGCAGAAACTCTGGGGCCAACGTCCTGACTTTC
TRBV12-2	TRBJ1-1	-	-	CASRLGNRGGGSRVVAFF	TGTGCAAGTCGCTTAGGAAACAGGGGTGGGGGGTCCCGTGTTGTAGCTTTCTTT
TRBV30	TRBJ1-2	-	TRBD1	CAWIGDREHGYTF	TGTGCCTGGATCGGCGACAGGGAGCATGGCTACACCTTC
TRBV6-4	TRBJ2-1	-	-	CASSDRGAIDEQFF	TGTGCCAGCAGTGACAGGGGGGCAATCGATGAGCAGTTCTTC
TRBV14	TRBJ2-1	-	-	CASSFKPGTFPNEQFF	TGTGCCAGCAGCTTTAAACCCGGGACTTTCCCCAATGAGCAGTTCTTC
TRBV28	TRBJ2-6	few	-	CATLSSGLGTGANVLTF	TGTGCCACCCTCTCCTCGGGGTTGGGTACCGGGGCCAACGTCCTGACTTTC
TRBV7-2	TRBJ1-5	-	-	CASSLGINGNQPQHF	TGTGCCAGCAGCTTAGGTATAAACGGCAATCAGCCCCAGCATTTT
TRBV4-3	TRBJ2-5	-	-	CASSQQLPETQYF	TGCGCCAGCAGCCAACAGCTCCCGGAGACCCAGTACTTC
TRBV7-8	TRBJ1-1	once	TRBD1	CASSLRNRGAVFTEAFF	TGTGCCAGCAGCTTAAGGAACAGGGGGGCGGTTTTCACTGAAGCTTTCTTT
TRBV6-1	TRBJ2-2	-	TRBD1	CASSGSGTGASGELFF	TGTGCCAGCAGTGGATCCGGGACAGGGGCATCCGGGGAGCTGTTTTTT
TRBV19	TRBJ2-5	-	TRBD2	CASSIDDLAGGRQYF	TGTGCCAGTAGTATAGATGACCTAGCGGGGGGACGGCAGTACTTC
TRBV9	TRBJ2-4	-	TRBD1	CASSVSQGVENIQYF	TGTGCCAGCAGCGTTTCTCAGGGGGTGGAAAACATTCAGTACTTC
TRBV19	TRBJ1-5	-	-	CASSYRGRANQPQHF	TGTGCCAGTAGTTATCGGGGCAGGGCTAATCAGCCCCAGCATTTT
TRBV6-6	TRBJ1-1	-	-	CASSYTDSEAFF	TGTGCCAGCAGTTACACGGACAGTGAAGCTTTCTTT
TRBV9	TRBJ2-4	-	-	CASSVGTLGGNIQYF	TGTGCCAGCAGCGTAGGGACCTTGGGGGGAAACATTCAGTACTTC
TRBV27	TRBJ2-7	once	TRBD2	CASSSSGGSGAYEQYF	TGTGCCAGCAGTTCCTCAGGCGGGAGCGGCGCCTACGAGCAGTACTTC